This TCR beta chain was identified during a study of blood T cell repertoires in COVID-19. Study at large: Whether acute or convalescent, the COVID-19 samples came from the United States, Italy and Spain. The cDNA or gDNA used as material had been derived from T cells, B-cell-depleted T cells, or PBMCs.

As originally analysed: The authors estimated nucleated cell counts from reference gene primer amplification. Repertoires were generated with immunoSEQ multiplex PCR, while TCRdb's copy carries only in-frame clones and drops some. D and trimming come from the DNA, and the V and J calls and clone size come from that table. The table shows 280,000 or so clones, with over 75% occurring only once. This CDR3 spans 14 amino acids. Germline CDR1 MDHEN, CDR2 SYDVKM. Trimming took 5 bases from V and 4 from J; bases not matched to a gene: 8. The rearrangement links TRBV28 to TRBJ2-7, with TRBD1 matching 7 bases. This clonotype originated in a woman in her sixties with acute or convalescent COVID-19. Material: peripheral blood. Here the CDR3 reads CASSTPEGAYEQYF. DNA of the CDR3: TGTGCCAGCAGTACACCCGAGGGGGCGTACGAGCAGTACTTC.